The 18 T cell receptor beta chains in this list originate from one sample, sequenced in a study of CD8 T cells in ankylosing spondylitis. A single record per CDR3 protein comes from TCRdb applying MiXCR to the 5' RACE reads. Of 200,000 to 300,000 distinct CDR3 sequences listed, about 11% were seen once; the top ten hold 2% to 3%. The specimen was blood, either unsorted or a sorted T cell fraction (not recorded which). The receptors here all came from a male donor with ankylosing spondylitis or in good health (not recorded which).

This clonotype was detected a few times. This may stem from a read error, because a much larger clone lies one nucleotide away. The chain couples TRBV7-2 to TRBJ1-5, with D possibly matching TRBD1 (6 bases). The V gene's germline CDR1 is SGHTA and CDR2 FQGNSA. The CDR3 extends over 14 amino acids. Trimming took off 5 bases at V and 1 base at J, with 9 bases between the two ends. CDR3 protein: CASSQGGSNQPQHF. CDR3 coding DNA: TGTGCCAGCAGCCAAGGGGGGAGCAATCAGCCCCAGCATTTT.

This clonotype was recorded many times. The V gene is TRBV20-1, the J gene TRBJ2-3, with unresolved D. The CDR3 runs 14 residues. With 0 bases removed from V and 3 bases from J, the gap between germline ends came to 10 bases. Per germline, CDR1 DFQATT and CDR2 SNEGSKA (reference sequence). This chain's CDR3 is CSAREGARTDTQYF. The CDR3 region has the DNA TGCAGTGCTAGAGAAGGTGCGAGAACAGATACGCAGTATTTT.

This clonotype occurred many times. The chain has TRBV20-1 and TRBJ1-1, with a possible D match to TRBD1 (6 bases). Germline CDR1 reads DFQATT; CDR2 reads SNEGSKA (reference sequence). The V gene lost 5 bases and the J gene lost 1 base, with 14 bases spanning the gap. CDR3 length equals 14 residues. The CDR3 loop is CSARNNRANTEAFF. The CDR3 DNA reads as TGCAGTGCTCGGAATAACAGGGCGAACACTGAAGCTTTCTTT.

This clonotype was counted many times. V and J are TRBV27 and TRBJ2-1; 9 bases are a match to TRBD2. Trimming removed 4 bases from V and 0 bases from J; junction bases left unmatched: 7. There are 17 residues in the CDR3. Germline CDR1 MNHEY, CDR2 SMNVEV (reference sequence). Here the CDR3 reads CASSSGGRGSSYNEQFF. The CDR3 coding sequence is TGTGCCAGCAGTTCGGGCGGGAGGGGAAGCTCCTACAATGAGCAGTTCTTC.

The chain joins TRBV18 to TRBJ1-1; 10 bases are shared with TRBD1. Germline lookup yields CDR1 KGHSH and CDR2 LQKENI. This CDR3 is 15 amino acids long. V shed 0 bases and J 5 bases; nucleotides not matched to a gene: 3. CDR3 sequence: CASSPPWDRGTEAFF. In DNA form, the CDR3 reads TGTGCCAGCTCACCACCGTGGGACAGGGGAACTGAAGCTTTCTTT.

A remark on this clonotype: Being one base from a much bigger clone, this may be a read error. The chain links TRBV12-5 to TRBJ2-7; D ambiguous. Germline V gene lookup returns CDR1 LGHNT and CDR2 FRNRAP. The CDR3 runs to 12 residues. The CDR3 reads CASGLKQEVQHF. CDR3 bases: TGTGCTAGTGGTTTGAAGCAAGAAGTGCAGCACTTC.

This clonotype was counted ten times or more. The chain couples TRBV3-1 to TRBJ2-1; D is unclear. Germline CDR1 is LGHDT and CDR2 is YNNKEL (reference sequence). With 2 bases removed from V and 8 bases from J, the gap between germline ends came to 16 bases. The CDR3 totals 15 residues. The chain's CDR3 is CASSQPDPGTHEQFF. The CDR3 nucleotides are TGTGCCAGCAGCCAACCGGACCCCGGAACTCATGAGCAGTTCTTC.

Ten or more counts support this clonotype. The CDR3, as DNA: TGCAGTGCTAGAGGGCTTAGCGGGGGGGCCGGTGAGCAGTTCTTC. Translating it yields CSARGLSGGAGEQFF. V is TRBV20-1 and J is TRBJ2-1, with 11 bases aligning to TRBD2. The CDR3 has 15 amino acids. The germline gives CDR1 DFQATT, CDR2 SNEGSKA (reference sequence). V lost 1 base, J lost 9 bases, and 8 bases stayed unmatched.

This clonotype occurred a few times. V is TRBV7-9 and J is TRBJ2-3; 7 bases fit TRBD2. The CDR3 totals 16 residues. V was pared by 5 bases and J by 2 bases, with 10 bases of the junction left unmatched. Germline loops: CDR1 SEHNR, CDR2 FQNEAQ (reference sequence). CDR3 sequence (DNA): TGTGCCAGCAGCGCTTGGGAGGGGCTTCTCACAGATACGCAGTATTTT. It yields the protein CASSAWEGLLTDTQYF.

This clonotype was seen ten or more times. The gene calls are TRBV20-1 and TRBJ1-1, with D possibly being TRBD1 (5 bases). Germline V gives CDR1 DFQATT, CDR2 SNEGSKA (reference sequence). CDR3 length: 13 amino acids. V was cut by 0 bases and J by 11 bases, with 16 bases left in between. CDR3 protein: CSARDGGIGTAFF. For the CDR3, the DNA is TGCAGTGCTAGAGATGGGGGGATCGGTACGGCTTTCTTT.

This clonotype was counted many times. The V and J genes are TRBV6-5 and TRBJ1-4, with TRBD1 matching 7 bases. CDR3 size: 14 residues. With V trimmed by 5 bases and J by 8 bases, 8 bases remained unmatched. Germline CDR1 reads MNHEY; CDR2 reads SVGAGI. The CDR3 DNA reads TGTGCCAGCAGTAGACAGGGTTCGAGCGAAAAACTGTTTTTT. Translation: CASSRQGSSEKLFF.

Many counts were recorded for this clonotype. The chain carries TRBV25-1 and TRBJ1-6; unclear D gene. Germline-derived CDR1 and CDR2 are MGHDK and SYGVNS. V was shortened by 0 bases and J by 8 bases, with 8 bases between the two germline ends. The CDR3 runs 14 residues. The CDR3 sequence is CASSEYLGDSPLHF. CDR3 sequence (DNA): TGTGCCAGCAGTGAATATTTGGGAGATTCACCCCTCCACTTT. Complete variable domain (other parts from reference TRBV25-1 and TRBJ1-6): EADIYQTPRYLVIGTGKKITLECSQTMGHDKMYWYQQDPGMELHLIHYSYGVNSTEKGDLSSESTVSRIRTEHFPLTLESARPSHTSQYLCASSEYLGDSPLHFGNGTRLTVT.

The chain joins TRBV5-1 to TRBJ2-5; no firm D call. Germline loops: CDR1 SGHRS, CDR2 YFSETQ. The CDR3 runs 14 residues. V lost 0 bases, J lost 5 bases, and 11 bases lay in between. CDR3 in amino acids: CASSLEVGRETQYF. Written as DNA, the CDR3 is TGCGCCAGCAGCTTGGAGGTTGGTAGGGAGACCCAGTACTTC.

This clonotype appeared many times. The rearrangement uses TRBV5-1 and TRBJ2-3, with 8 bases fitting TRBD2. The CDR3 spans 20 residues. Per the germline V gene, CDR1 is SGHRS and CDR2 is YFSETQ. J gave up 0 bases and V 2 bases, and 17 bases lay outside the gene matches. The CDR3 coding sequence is TGCGCCAGCAGCTTTGCCCCGGGAGGGAGCGCAACTTCTAGCACAGATACGCAGTATTTT. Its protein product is CASSFAPGGSATSSTDTQYF.

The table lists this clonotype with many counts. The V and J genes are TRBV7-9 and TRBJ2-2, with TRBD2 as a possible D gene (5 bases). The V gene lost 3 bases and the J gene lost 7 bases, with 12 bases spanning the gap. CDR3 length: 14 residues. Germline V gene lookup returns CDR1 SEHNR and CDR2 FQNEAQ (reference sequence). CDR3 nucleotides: TGTGCCAGCAGCTTTCCCCCCGAGGGCGGGGAGCTGTTTTTT. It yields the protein CASSFPPEGGELFF.

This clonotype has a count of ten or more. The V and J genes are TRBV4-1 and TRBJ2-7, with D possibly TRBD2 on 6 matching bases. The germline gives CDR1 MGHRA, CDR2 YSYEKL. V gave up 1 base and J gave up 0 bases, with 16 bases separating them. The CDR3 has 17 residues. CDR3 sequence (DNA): TGCGCCAGCAGCCAAGGGGTTCAAGCGGGTTTCTCCTACGAGCAGTACTTC. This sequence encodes CASSQGVQAGFSYEQYF.

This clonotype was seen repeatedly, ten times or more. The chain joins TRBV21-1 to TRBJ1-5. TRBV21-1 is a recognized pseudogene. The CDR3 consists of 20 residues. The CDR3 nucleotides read TGTGCCAGCAGCTCAAAGGGGAGGGCAGGGACCTACTGGGGGGATCAGCCCCAGCATTTT. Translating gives CASSSKGRAGTYWGDQPQHF.

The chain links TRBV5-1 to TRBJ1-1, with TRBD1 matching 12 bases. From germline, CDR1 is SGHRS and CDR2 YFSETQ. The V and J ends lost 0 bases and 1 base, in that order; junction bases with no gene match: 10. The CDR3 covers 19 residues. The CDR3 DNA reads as TGCGCCAGCAGCTTGGGTCGGGGACAGGGGGCATCGGGGAACACTGAAGCTTTCTTT. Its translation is CASSLGRGQGASGNTEAFF.